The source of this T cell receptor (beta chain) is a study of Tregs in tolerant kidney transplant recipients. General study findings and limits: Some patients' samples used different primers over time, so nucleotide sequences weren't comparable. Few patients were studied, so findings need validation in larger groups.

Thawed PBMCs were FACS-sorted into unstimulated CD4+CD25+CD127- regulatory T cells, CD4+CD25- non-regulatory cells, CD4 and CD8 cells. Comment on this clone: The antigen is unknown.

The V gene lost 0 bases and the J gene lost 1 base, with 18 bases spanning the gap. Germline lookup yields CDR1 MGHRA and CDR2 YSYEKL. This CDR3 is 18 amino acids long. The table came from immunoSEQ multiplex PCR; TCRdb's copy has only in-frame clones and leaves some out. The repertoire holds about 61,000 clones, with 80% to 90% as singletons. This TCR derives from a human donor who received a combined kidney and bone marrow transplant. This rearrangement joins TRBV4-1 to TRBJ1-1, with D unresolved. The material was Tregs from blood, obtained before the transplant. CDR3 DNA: TGCGCCAGCAGCCAAGATTTGGGTCTGTTTGCCAGGAACACTGAAGCTTTCTTT. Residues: CASSQDLGLFARNTEAFF.